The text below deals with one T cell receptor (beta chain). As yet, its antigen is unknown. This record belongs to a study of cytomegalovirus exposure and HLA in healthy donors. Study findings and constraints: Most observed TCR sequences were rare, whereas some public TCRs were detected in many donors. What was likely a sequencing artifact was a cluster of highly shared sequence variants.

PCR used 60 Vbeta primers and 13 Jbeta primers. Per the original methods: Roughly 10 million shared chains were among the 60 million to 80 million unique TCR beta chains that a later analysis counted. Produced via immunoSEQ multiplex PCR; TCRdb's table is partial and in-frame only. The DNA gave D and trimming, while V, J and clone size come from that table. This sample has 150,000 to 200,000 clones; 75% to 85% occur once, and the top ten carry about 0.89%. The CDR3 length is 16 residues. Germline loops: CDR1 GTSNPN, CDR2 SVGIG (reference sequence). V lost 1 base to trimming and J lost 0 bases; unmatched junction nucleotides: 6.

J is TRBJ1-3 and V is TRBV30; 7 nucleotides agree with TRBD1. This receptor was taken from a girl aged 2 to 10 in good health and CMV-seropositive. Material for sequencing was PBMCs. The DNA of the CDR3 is TGTGCCTGGAGTGGGGACAGCCCTTACTCTGGAAACACCATATATTTT. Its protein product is CAWSGDSPYSGNTIYF.